The entry below gives a single T cell receptor beta chain sequence along with its context. Its antigen is still unknown. The sample is drawn from a study of cytomegalovirus exposure and HLA in healthy donors. Germline V gene lookup returns CDR1 DFQATT and CDR2 SNEGSKA (reference sequence). V shed 6 bases, J shed 3 bases, and the junction held 2 bases outside the gene matches. The CDR3 is 11 amino acids. The PCR had 60 Vbeta and 13 Jbeta primers. Sequencing used immunoSEQ multiplex PCR; TCRdb keeps in-frame clones, though not all of them. Among approximately 120,000 clones, roughly 74% were seen once, and the ten largest hold around 3.6%. Study results and caveats: TRBV6-2, TRBV6-3 and some other V segments were excluded as indistinguishable. Most TCR beta V segments were productive about 90% or about 30% of the time in an earlier analysis.

The sample taken for sequencing was PBMCs. The gene calls are TRBV20-1 and TRBJ2-7; TRBD1 matches at 7 bases. The TCR originated in a man aged 35 to 55 in good health and CMV-seronegative. CDR3 protein: CSARDSYEQYF. The CDR3 DNA reads TGCAGTGCAAGGGACAGCTACGAGCAGTACTTC.